This TCR beta chain was captured in a study of blood T cells in healthy people across ages. Study-wide results and limits: Measured against age, TCR beta diversity per million T cells decreased in a roughly linear manner. In the absence of known donor CMV status, changes in expanded clonotypes were possibly confounded. Long-lived donors exceeded aged donors in naive CD4+ cells and diversity.

Through a sample-barcoded 5' primer and a J-beta primer mix, a second PCR was run for roughly 6 to 11 cycles. Every sample gave at least 2.5 million paired-end reads containing CDR3. TCRdb re-called the 5' RACE reads through MiXCR, storing one row per CDR3 protein. The repertoire holds approximately 600,000 distinct CDR3 sequences, with approximately 59% as singletons. V lost 5 bases and J 5 bases, leaving 15 bases between the germline ends. Germline V gene sequence: CDR1 MNHNY, CDR2 SVGAGI (reference sequence). The CDR3 has 15 residues. Details on this clonotype: Its antigen is currently unknown.

The TCR was taken from a man in his sixties in good health. V gene TRBV6-6 combines with J gene TRBJ2-2; possible D gene TRBD1, 5 bases. The material sequenced was blood. The CDR3 nucleotides are TGTGCCAGCAGTACGACAGAGCGAGCAACCGGGGAGCTGTTTTTT. Amino acid sequence: CASSTTERATGELFF.